This T cell receptor (beta chain) was recorded in a study of blood T cell repertoires in COVID-19. Looking at the study overall: PBMCs, B-cell-depleted T cells, or T cells were the source of the cDNA or gDNA that made up the material.

The CDR3 spans 13 residues. The V end was cut by 10 bases, the J end by 1 base, with 13 bases between. The germline V gene has CDR1 SNHLY and CDR2 FYNNEI. Authors' analysis steps: Cell counts per sample came from amplifying reference gene primers. Generated by immunoSEQ multiplex PCR, the TCRdb table keeps only in-frame clones and is missing some. The D gene and trimming were derived from the DNA, and the V and J assignments and clone size from that table. The repertoire includes roughly 200,000 clones, about 85% of them detected once, and 20% to 25% sits in the top ten. The rearrangement uses TRBV2 and TRBJ1-1; possible D gene TRBD1, 6 bases. The TCR originated in a man aged 55 to 70 with active or convalescent COVID-19. The sequenced sample was peripheral blood. In DNA form, the CDR3 reads TGTGCCAACAGCCGGGACAAGAACACTGAAGCTTTCTTT. Encoded protein: CANSRDKNTEAFF.